The 20 T cell receptor beta chains in this list originate from one sample, sequenced in a study of PD-L1 blockade in urothelial cancer. Repertoires were generated with immunoSEQ multiplex PCR, while TCRdb's copy carries only in-frame clones and drops some. In the table there are 35,000 to 40,000 clones, 82% of which are singletons. Here the sequenced sample was PBMCs, taken around atezolizumab (anti-PD-L1) treatment. These receptors came from a man aged 55 to 69 with urothelial cancer.

The chain couples TRBV5-4 to TRBJ2-5; 10 positions agree with TRBD2. CDR3 size: 15 residues. Germline V gene sequence: CDR1 SGHNT, CDR2 YYREEE (reference sequence). V shed 4 bases and J 1 base; nucleotides not matched to a gene: 4. CDR3 nucleotide sequence: TGTGCCAGCAGCCCCTGGACTAGCGGCCAAGAGACCCAGTACTTC. It is translated as CASSPWTSGQETQYF.

The rearrangement links TRBV9 to TRBJ2-7; D unresolved. CDR3 length equals 15 residues. Germline V gene sequence: CDR1 SGDLS, CDR2 YYNGEE. With 0 bases removed from V and 2 bases from J, the gap between germline ends came to 12 bases. CDR3 in DNA: TGTGCCAGCAGCGTAGATCCCAGTGTCACCTACGAGCAGTACTTC. Its protein is CASSVDPSVTYEQYF.

The rearrangement joins TRBV25-1 to TRBJ1-2, with 10 bases matching TRBD1. The CDR3 has 15 amino acids. In germline, CDR1 is MGHDK, CDR2 SYGVNS. Trimming took 2 bases from V and 8 from J; bases not matched to a gene: 8. CDR3 nucleotide sequence: TGTGCCAGCAGTGAAGCCGGGACAGGGGCCATCGGCTACACCTTC. It is translated as CASSEAGTGAIGYTF.

The chain has TRBV6-1 and TRBJ2-1; 8 nucleotides agree with TRBD2. The V gene end was trimmed by 6 bases and the J gene end by 9 bases; junction bases not matched to a gene: 10. Germline lookup yields CDR1 MNHNS and CDR2 SASEGT. The CDR3 consists of 14 residues. The CDR3 loop is CASSAPRGGGEQFF. CDR3 in DNA: TGTGCCAGCAGCGCACCCCGGGGGGGCGGTGAGCAGTTCTTC.

This clone occurred a few times. The chain recombines TRBV6-1 with TRBJ2-5; 7 bases align to TRBD1. The CDR3 has 15 amino acids. Losses at the gene ends were 1 base for V and 2 bases for J; bases not matched to a gene: 4. Germline-derived CDR1 and CDR2 are MNHNS and SASEGT. In DNA form, the CDR3 reads TGTGCCAGCAGTGAAGGTGGGACAGCGCAAGAGACCCAGTACTTC. The encoded protein is CASSEGGTAQETQYF.

This clone was picked up a small number of times. This chain joins TRBV6-5 and TRBJ1-6; D possibly corresponds to TRBD1 (5 bases). There are 12 residues in the CDR3. The germline CDR1 and CDR2 sequences are MNHEY and SVGAGI. Trimming pared 2 bases from V and 14 bases from J, leaving 10 bases between. For the CDR3, the DNA is TGTGCCAGCAGTTACGGCGGAGGGGCCCTCCACTTT. This codes for CASSYGGGALHF.

The genes are TRBV7-9 and TRBJ2-5; 11 bases match TRBD2. V lost 1 base to trimming and J lost 5 bases; unmatched junction nucleotides: 3. Per the germline V gene, CDR1 is SEHNR and CDR2 is FQNEAQ (reference sequence). The CDR3 is made up of 15 amino acids. The CDR3 is CASSLGLAGLETQYF. The CDR3 DNA reads as TGTGCCAGCAGCTTAGGACTAGCGGGGTTGGAGACCCAGTACTTC.

The chain combines TRBV11-2 with TRBJ1-4, with TRBD1 as a possible D gene (6 bases). With 0 bases removed from V and 7 bases from J, the gap between germline ends came to 6 bases. The CDR3 has 13 amino acids. Germline values: CDR1 SGHAT, CDR2 FQNNGV. CDR3 sequence: CASSLDRGEKLFF. CDR3 nucleotide sequence: TGTGCCAGCAGCTTAGACAGGGGTGAAAAACTGTTTTTT.

This clone was counted a single time. V is TRBV5-1 and J is TRBJ1-4; TRBD1 is a possible D gene (6 bases). CDR1 SGHRS and CDR2 YFSETQ come from the germline V gene. V dropped 4 bases and J dropped 4 bases, with 11 bases sitting between them. This CDR3 is built from 14 residues. The CDR3 DNA reads TGCGCCAGCAGCCGGACAGACCTTAATGAAAAACTGTTTTTT. Amino acid sequence: CASSRTDLNEKLFF.

The chain recombines TRBV19 with TRBJ2-1; D is undetermined. Germline CDR1 and CDR2: LNHDA and SQIVND (reference sequence). V was pared by 4 bases and J by 2 bases, with 12 bases between. The CDR3 is 15 amino acids. This CDR3 reads CASSSISGAYNEQFF. For the CDR3, the DNA is TGTGCCAGTAGTAGTATTAGTGGAGCCTACAATGAGCAGTTCTTC.

DNA for the CDR3: TGTGCCAGCAGTGAAGCGGCAGGGGCGGGTGGCTACACCTTC. This gives the protein CASSEAAGAGGYTF. This sequence joins TRBV2 and TRBJ1-2; maybe TRBD1 (6 bases). This CDR3 is 14 amino acids long. Germline loops: CDR1 SNHLY, CDR2 FYNNEI. V was pared by 0 bases and J by 7 bases, with 12 bases between.

This rearrangement joins TRBV7-9 to TRBJ1-1; 8 positions agree with TRBD1. CDR3 length equals 15 residues. Germline V lookup: CDR1 SEHNR, CDR2 FQNEAQ (reference sequence). With V trimmed by 5 bases and J by 1 base, 6 bases remained unmatched. The DNA of the CDR3 is TGTGCCAGCAGCCTCGGACAGGGCACGAACACTGAAGCTTTCTTT. Protein sequence: CASSLGQGTNTEAFF.

This clone was seen only a few times. The chain couples TRBV4-1 to TRBJ2-4; D possibly corresponds to TRBD2 (6 bases). The V end lost 4 bases, the J end lost 8 bases, and 18 bases lay between the germline ends. The CDR3 extends over 15 amino acids. The germline gives CDR1 MGHRA, CDR2 YSYEKL. CDR3 coding DNA: TGCGCCAGCAGCCCATCGGGGAGGCCCCTGGACATTCAGTACTTC. Translated: CASSPSGRPLDIQYF.

The chain employs TRBV19 and TRBJ1-6; D call uncertain. The V end lost 6 bases, the J end lost 8 bases, and 8 bases lay between the germline ends. CDR3 length: 12 amino acids. CDR1 is LNHDA and CDR2 is SQIVND in the germline V gene (reference sequence). The CDR3 coding sequence is TGTGCCAGTAGAGAGAGGGATTCACCCCTCCACTTT. Its protein product is CASRERDSPLHF.

The chain combines TRBV27 with TRBJ1-5, with 8 bases lining up with TRBD1. The CDR3 is made up of 14 amino acids. The junction had 9 bases not matched to a gene; V was cut back by 8 bases and J by 6 bases. Germline loops: CDR1 MNHEY, CDR2 SMNVEV (reference sequence). CDR3 DNA sequence: TGTGCCAGCCGCGGACAGGGAGTTGGTCAGCCCCAGCATTTT. Translation: CASRGQGVGQPQHF.

V usage is TRBV19 and J usage is TRBJ1-2, with D perhaps matching TRBD1 (6 bases). V lost 7 bases, J lost 8 bases, and 17 bases lay in between. This CDR3 contains 13 residues. The germline gives CDR1 LNHDA, CDR2 SQIVND (reference sequence). CDR3 loop: CASNIDRLSGYTF. CDR3 nucleotides: TGTGCCAGTAATATTGACAGGCTCAGCGGCTACACCTTC.

The rearrangement uses TRBV9 and TRBJ1-4, with 9 bases identical to TRBD1. The V gene's germline CDR1 is SGDLS and CDR2 YYNGEE. This CDR3 has 16 residues. The ends lost 3 bases at V and 7 bases at J; junction bases unmatched: 10. The CDR3 sequence: CASSGLGQGISEKLFF. CDR3 coding DNA: TGTGCCAGCAGCGGACTTGGACAGGGGATAAGTGAAAAACTGTTTTTT.

The chain couples TRBV28 to TRBJ2-1, with TRBD2 matching over 7 bases. The CDR3 is 15 residues long. V lost 10 bases, J lost 9 bases, and 18 bases stayed unmatched. Germline-derived CDR1 and CDR2 are MDHEN and SYDVKM. The CDR3 DNA follows: TGTGCCACAGTAATAGAGGCGGGACTAAGCGGTGAGCAGTTCTTC. This sequence encodes CATVIEAGLSGEQFF.

This rearrangement joins TRBV27 to TRBJ2-4, with D perhaps TRBD2 (6 bases). Trimming removed 4 bases at V and 0 bases at J, with 16 bases between. Germline V CDR1 and CDR2: MNHEY, SMNVEV (reference sequence). CDR3 length: 17 amino acids. In DNA, the CDR3 is TGTGCCAGCAGTTCCTCGGGGAGGCTCCTAGCCAAAAACATTCAGTACTTC. It yields the protein CASSSSGRLLAKNIQYF.

The chain combines TRBV7-9 with TRBJ2-7; 7 bases match TRBD1. Germline loops: CDR1 SEHNR, CDR2 FQNEAQ (reference sequence). The CDR3 extends over 13 amino acids. Losses at the gene ends were 5 bases for V and 6 bases for J; bases not matched to a gene: 7. CDR3 nucleotide sequence: TGTGCCAGCAGCGATCAACAGGGGACCGAGCAGTACTTC. It yields the protein CASSDQQGTEQYF.